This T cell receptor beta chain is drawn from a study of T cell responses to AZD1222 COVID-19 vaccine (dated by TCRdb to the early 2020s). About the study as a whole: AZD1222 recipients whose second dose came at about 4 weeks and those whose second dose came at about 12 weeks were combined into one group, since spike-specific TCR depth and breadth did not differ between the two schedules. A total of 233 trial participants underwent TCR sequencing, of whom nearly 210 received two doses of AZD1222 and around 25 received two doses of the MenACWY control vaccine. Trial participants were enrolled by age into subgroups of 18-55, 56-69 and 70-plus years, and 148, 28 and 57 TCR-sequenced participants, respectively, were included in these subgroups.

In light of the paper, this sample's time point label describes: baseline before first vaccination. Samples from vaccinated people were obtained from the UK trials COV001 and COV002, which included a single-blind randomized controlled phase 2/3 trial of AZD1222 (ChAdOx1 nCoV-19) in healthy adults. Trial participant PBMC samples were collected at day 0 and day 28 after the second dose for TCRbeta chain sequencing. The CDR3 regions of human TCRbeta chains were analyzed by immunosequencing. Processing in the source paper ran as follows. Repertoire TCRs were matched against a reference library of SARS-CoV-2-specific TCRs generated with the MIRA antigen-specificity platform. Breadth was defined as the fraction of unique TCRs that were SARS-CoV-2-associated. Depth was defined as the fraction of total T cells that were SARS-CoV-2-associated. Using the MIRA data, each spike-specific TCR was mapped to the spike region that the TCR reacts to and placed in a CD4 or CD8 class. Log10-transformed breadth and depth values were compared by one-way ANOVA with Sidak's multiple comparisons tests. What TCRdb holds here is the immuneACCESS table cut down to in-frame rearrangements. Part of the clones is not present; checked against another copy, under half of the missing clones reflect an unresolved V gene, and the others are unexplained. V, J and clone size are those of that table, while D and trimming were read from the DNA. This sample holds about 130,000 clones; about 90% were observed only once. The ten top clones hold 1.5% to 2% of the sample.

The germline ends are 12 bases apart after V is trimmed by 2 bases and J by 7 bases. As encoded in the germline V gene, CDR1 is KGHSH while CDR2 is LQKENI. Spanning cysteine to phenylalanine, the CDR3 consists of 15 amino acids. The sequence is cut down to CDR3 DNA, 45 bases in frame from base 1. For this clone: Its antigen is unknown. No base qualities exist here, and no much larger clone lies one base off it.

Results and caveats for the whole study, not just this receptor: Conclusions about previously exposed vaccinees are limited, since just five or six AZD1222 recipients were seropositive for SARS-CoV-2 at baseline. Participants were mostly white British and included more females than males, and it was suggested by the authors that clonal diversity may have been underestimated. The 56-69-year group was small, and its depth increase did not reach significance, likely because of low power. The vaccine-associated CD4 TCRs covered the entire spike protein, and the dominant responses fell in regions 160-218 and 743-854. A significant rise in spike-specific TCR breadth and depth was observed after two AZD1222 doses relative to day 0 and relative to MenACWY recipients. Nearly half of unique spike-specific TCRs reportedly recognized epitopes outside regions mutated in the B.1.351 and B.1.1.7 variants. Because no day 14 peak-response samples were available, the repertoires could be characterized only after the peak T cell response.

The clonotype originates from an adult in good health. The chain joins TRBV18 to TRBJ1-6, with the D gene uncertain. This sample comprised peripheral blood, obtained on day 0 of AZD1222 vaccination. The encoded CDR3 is CASSPGQTLNSPLHF. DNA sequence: TGTGCCAGCTCACCAGGGCAAACGCTAAATTCACCCCTCCACTTT.